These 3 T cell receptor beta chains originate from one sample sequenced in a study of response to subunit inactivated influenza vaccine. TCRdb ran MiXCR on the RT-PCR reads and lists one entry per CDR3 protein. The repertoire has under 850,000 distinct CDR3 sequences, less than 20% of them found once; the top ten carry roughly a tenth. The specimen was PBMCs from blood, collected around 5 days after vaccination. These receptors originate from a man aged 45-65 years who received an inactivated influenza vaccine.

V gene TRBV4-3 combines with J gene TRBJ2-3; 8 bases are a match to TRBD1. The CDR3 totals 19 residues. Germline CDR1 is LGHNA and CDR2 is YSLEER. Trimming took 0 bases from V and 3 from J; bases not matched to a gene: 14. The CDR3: CASSQEGTGPTGGTDTQYF. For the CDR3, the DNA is TGCGCCAGCAGCCAAGAAGGGACAGGCCCGACTGGAGGGACAGATACGCAGTATTTT.

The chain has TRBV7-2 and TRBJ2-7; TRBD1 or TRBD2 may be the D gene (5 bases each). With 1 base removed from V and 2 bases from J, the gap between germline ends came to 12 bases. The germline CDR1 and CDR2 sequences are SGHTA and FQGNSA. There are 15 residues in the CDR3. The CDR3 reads CASSLVGTETYEQYF. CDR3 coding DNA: TGTGCCAGCAGCTTAGTCGGGACGGAGACCTACGAGCAGTACTTC. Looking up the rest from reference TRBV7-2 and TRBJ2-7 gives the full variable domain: GAGVSQSPSNKVTEKGKDVELRCDPISGHTALYWYRQSLGQGLEFLIYFQGNSAPDKSGLPSDRFSAERTGGSVSTLTIQRTQQEDSAVYLCASSLVGTETYEQYFGPGTRLTVT.

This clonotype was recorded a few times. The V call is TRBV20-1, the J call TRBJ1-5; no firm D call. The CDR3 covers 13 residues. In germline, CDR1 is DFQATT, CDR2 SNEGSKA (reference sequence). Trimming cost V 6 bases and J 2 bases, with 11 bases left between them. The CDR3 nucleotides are TGCAGTGCGGTGGGTGGTGGCAATCAGCCCCAGCATTTT. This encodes CSAVGGGNQPQHF.